This note documents a single T cell receptor (beta chain) sequence. Antigen specificity is unknown. TCRdb's copy holds only in-frame clones and misses some; the assay was immunoSEQ multiplex PCR. The sample gives around 1,000,000 clones, around 77% of which show up once; 0.89% is in the top ten. The data were obtained in a study of shared clonotypes between healthy human individuals. Study-level points and caveats: Relative to their counterparts shared across all four donors, non-shared clonotypes exhibited diminished generation probabilities. Around 5% was the fraction of naive CD4 clonotypes found shared across four donors.

V was clipped by 7 bases and J by 1 base; unmatched bases: 0. This CDR3 is built from 13 residues. Germline values: CDR1 SNHLY, CDR2 FYNNEI. Input material: memory CD4+ T cells from PBMCs. Specified subset: CD45RA-negative fraction. The receptor was derived from a man aged 18 to 29 in good health. Some clones in this sample may be carry-over from other donors' samples. The chain combines TRBV2 with TRBJ2-2; 7 bases are a match to TRBD2. This CDR3 reads CASTSGNTGELFF. CDR3 coding DNA: TGTGCCAGCACTAGCGGGAACACCGGGGAGCTGTTTTTT.